The 16 T cell receptor beta chains reported below all come from one sample, sequenced in a study of response to subunit inactivated influenza vaccine. TCRdb itself ran the RT-PCR reads through MiXCR, one entry per CDR3 protein. The sample lists fewer than 700,000 distinct CDR3 sequences, roughly 13% occurring once. Here the sequenced sample was PBMCs from blood, taken around seven weeks after vaccination. The source is a man in his forties or fifties who received an inactivated influenza vaccine.

CDR3 sequence: CASSYAGTSGSQNEQFF. The DNA for the CDR3 is TGTGCCAGCAGTTACGCCGGGACTAGCGGGAGTCAAAATGAGCAGTTCTTC. The rearrangement joins TRBV6-5 to TRBJ2-1; 14 nucleotides align to TRBD2. This CDR3 has 17 residues. V was clipped by 2 bases and J by 7 bases; unmatched bases: 7. Germline CDR1 reads MNHEY; CDR2 reads SVGAGI.

The rearrangement joins TRBV29-1 to TRBJ2-7; perhaps TRBD1 as D (6 bases). Looked up from germline, CDR1 is SQVTM and CDR2 is ANQGSEA. V lost 0 bases to trimming and J lost 1 base, with 16 bases between them. The CDR3 runs 16 residues. As DNA, the CDR3 is TGCAGCGTTGAAGATTGGCCGTCGACAGGTTCCTACGAGCAGTACTTC. Translated, it gives CSVEDWPSTGSYEQYF.

The chain uses TRBV29-1 and TRBJ2-7; a possible D gene is TRBD2 (5 bases). V lost 1 base and J 0 bases, leaving 13 bases between the germline ends. The germline V gene has CDR1 SQVTM and CDR2 ANQGSEA. This CDR3 region has 15 residues. CDR3 sequence: CSVEVPRGSSYEQYF. In DNA, the CDR3 is TGCAGCGTTGAAGTTCCACGTGGGAGCTCCTACGAGCAGTACTTC.

This clonotype was counted between two and nine times. The chain combines TRBV7-2 with TRBJ2-1; D call uncertain. The CDR3 runs 13 residues. V lost 5 bases, J lost 8 bases, and 13 bases lay in between. Germline-derived CDR1 and CDR2 are SGHTA and FQGNSA. The CDR3 DNA sequence: TGTGCCAGCAGCCCATCGGCGCACGATGAGCAGTTCTTC. It yields the protein CASSPSAHDEQFF.

This clonotype was seen more than once but under ten times. The chain uses TRBV5-1 and TRBJ2-1; unclear D gene. V dropped 6 bases and J dropped 0 bases, with 13 bases sitting between them. The CDR3 totals 15 residues. Germline V CDR1 and CDR2: SGHRS, YFSETQ. CDR3 in amino acids: CASNLGSASYNEQFF. In DNA form, the CDR3 reads TGCGCCAGCAACTTAGGGTCGGCCTCCTACAATGAGCAGTTCTTC. Full variable domain (rest looked up from reference TRBV5-1 and TRBJ2-1): KAGVTQTPRYLIKTRGQQVTLSCSPISGHRSVSWYQQTPGQGLQFLFEYFSETQRNKGNFPGRFSGRQFSNSRSEMNVSTLELGDSALYLCASNLGSASYNEQFFGPGTRLTVL.

This clonotype occurred once. This sequence joins TRBV20-1 and TRBJ2-2, with 10 bases identical to TRBD2. The junction had 10 bases not matched to a gene; V was cut back by 3 bases and J by 6 bases. The CDR3 has 16 residues. CDR1 DFQATT and CDR2 SNEGSKA come from the germline V gene (reference sequence). The DNA for the CDR3 is TGCAGTGCTAGCTCTCTAGCGGGAGAGGTTGCCGGGGAGCTGTTTTTT. The encoded protein is CSASSLAGEVAGELFF.

The rearrangement joins TRBV2 to TRBJ2-7; 7 nucleotides align to TRBD2. After removal of 6 bases from V and 3 bases from J, the junction contained 8 bases not matched to a gene. The germline V gene has CDR1 SNHLY and CDR2 FYNNEI. This CDR3 is 14 amino acids long. CDR3 bases: TGTGCCAGCAGCCCCCCGGGAGGTCACTACGAGCAGTACTTC. Amino acids: CASSPPGGHYEQYF.

The sample holds a few counts of this clonotype. This sequence joins TRBV28 and TRBJ2-7; D is ambiguous. This CDR3 is 15 amino acids long. V lost 6 bases to trimming and J lost 0 bases, with 15 bases between them. The germline gives CDR1 MDHEN, CDR2 SYDVKM. Here the CDR3 DNA reads TGTGCCAGCAGCTCCGACCGTCGACCCTCCTACGAGCAGTACTTC. Its translation: CASSSDRRPSYEQYF.

This rearrangement joins TRBV4-2 to TRBJ1-5; perhaps TRBD1 as D (6 bases). The CDR3 has 16 residues. The ends were cut back, 1 base at V and 1 base at J, with 11 bases in the middle. Germline assignment: CDR1 LGHNA and CDR2 YNFKEQ. CDR3 amino acids: CASSQGRGRSNQPQHF. The CDR3 DNA follows: TGTGCCAGCAGCCAAGGAAGGGGGAGGAGCAATCAGCCCCAGCATTTT.

This clonotype was seen at least ten times. This chain links TRBV11-3 with TRBJ2-1; 7 nucleotides line up with TRBD2. This CDR3 is 15 amino acids long. The ends lost 5 bases at V and 1 base at J; junction bases unmatched: 5. Germline loops: CDR1 SGHNT, CDR2 YENEEA. The CDR3 DNA sequence: TGTGCCAGCAGCAGGGGAGGGCGGTCCTACAATGAGCAGTTCTTC. Translating it yields CASSRGGRSYNEQFF. Together with reference TRBV11-3 and TRBJ2-1, the CDR3 gives the full variable domain: EAGVVQSPRYKIIEKKQPVAFWCNPISGHNTLYWYLQNLGQGPELLIRYENEEAVDDSQLPKDRFSAERLKGVDSTLKIQPAELGDSAVYLCASSRGGRSYNEQFFGPGTRLTVL.

This clonotype was recorded at least ten times. CDR3 residues: CASSFQGPKPEAFF. CDR3 in DNA: TGTGCCAGCAGCTTTCAGGGACCTAAGCCTGAAGCTTTCTTT. The chain uses TRBV5-5 and TRBJ1-1; D is perhaps TRBD1 (5 bases). V was trimmed by 2 bases and J by 6 bases, leaving 14 bases between them. CDR1 and CDR2 from the germline V gene are SGHKS and YYEKEE (reference sequence). The CDR3 spans 14 residues.

Worth noting for this clonotype: At one end, the junction sequence differs from germline, possibly due to a read error. The rearrangement uses TRBV18 and TRBJ2-2; a weak D match, TRBD2 (5 bases). The CDR3 covers 14 residues. From germline, CDR1 is KGHSH and CDR2 LQKENI. CDR3 nucleotide sequence: TGTGCCAGCGCCAACGGGATCAACACCGGGCAGCTGTTTTTT. Translation: CASANGINTGQLFF.

The rearrangement joins TRBV6-1 to TRBJ2-7, with 9 positions matching TRBD1. V shed 7 bases and J 3 bases; nucleotides not matched to a gene: 7. Germline CDR1 is MNHNS and CDR2 is SASEGT. This CDR3 is built from 14 residues. This CDR3 is CASNRDRAFYEQYF. The CDR3 DNA follows: TGTGCCAGCAACCGGGACAGGGCCTTCTACGAGCAGTACTTC.

The chain combines TRBV12-3 or TRBV12-4 with TRBJ1-3; D may be TRBD1 (6 bases). CDR3 length: 15 residues. Trimming removed 7 bases from V and 0 bases from J, with 13 bases in between. The DNA for the CDR3 is TGTGCCAGCACCCAACTAGGGGGCTCTGGAAACACCATATATTTT. Protein product: CASTQLGGSGNTIYF.

This clonotype showed up many times. The CDR3 here is CAISGVSGQVQEYEQYF. CDR3 DNA sequence: TGTGCCATCAGTGGTGTTTCGGGGCAGGTCCAGGAGTACGAGCAGTACTTC. The J gene is TRBJ2-7, the V gene TRBV10-3; D might be TRBD1 or TRBD2, each matching 5 bases. Trimming cost V 4 bases and J 4 bases, with 23 bases left between them. This CDR3 has 17 residues. Germline CDR1 is ENHRY and CDR2 is SYGVKD.

As DNA, the CDR3 is TGCAGCGTTGGTCTATTGGGCAGACAGACAGATACGCAGTATTTT. Its translation: CSVGLLGRQTDTQYF. V is TRBV29-1 and J is TRBJ2-3, with D tentatively TRBD1 (5 bases). This CDR3 has 15 residues. Germline V lookup: CDR1 SQVTM, CDR2 ANQGSEA. The germline V and J ends were trimmed by 4 bases and 3 bases, with 17 bases remaining between them.